The 30 T cell receptor beta chains reported below all come from one sample, sequenced in a study of Graves' ophthalmopathy and Graves' hyperthyroidism. Amplification of the TCR beta CDR3 regions used RNA transcripts (as template). First-round RT-PCR employed HTBI primers, with a second-round multiplex PCR after it. MiXCR was run by TCRdb on the multiplex PCR reads, yielding one entry per CDR3 protein. The sample has 350,000 to 400,000 distinct CDR3 sequences; about 16% are singletons. Sequenced input: peripheral blood. The receptors here all came from a woman under 30 with stable Graves' hyperthyroidism.

V and J are TRBV27 and TRBJ2-2, with 8 bases fitting TRBD1. The CDR3 extends over 14 amino acids. CDR1 and CDR2 from the germline V gene are MNHEY and SMNVEV (reference sequence). V shed 4 bases, J shed 9 bases, and the junction held 7 bases outside the gene matches. The CDR3 DNA reads as TGTGCCAGCAGTTCGCCGGACAGGGCCCGGGAGCTGTTTTTT. Translated: CASSSPDRARELFF.

The J gene is TRBJ2-2, the V gene TRBV5-1; TRBD1 agrees at 10 bases. CDR3 length: 18 residues. Germline assignment: CDR1 SGHRS and CDR2 YFSETQ. Losses at the gene ends were 2 bases for V and 6 bases for J; bases not matched to a gene: 13. The CDR3 spells CASSFDRGPYHIPGELFF. Here the CDR3 DNA reads TGCGCCAGCAGCTTCGACAGGGGGCCGTACCACATACCCGGGGAGCTGTTTTTT. The full variable domain, rest sourced from reference TRBV5-1 and TRBJ2-2, is KAGVTQTPRYLIKTRGQQVTLSCSPISGHRSVSWYQQTPGQGLQFLFEYFSETQRNKGNFPGRFSGRQFSNSRSEMNVSTLELGDSALYLCASSFDRGPYHIPGELFFGEGSRLTVL.

DNA of the CDR3: TGTGCCAGCAGAAACCGACAGGTTAGGTCTGAAGCTTTCTTT. Amino acids: CASRNRQVRSEAFF. The chain has TRBV12-3 or TRBV12-4 and TRBJ1-1, with a weak D call TRBD1 (6 bases). V was trimmed by 6 bases and J by 6 bases, leaving 17 bases between them. The CDR3 runs 14 residues.

This clonotype was seen many times. Relative to the germline gene, one junction end is altered; a read error may explain this. The chain couples TRBV7-2 to TRBJ2-7; tentatively, D is TRBD1 (6 bases). Looked up from germline, CDR1 is SGHTA and CDR2 is FQGNSA. The CDR3 runs 14 residues. The CDR3 bases are TGTGCCAGCGGCTTGTCCCCAGGGGCCTACGAGCAGTACTTC. Amino acid sequence: CASGLSPGAYEQYF.

This clonotype was counted many times. The junction departs from the called germline gene at one end, perhaps through a read error. The V call is TRBV19, the J call TRBJ1-1; 7 nucleotides agree with TRBD1. CDR1 is LNHDA, CDR2 SQIVND, per germline (reference sequence). The CDR3 loop spans 14 amino acids. The CDR3 loop is CASSIETGNTEAFF. The CDR3 nucleotides read TGTGCCAGTAGTATAGAGACAGGGAACACCGAAGCTTTCTTT.

In this sample, this clonotype turned up many times. The V call is TRBV28, the J call TRBJ2-7; D tentatively fits TRBD1 or TRBD2 (5 bases each). Trimming took 4 bases from V and 2 from J, leaving 12 bases between them. CDR1 and CDR2 from the germline V gene are MDHEN and SYDVKM. The CDR3 is made up of 14 amino acids. For the CDR3, the DNA is TGTGCCAGCAGTTATCGGGGCCCCACCTACGAGCAGTACTTC. Amino acid sequence: CASSYRGPTYEQYF.

The table lists this clonotype with many counts. This sequence joins TRBV12-3 or TRBV12-4 and TRBJ2-5, with D possibly TRBD2 on 5 matching bases. V lost 0 bases, J lost 3 bases, and 11 bases lay in between. The CDR3 spans 15 residues. Written as DNA, the CDR3 is TGTGCCAGCAGTTTAGCCCCTCTCGGGGAAGAGACCCAGTACTTC. Translating gives CASSLAPLGEETQYF.

The chain is built from TRBV5-1 and TRBJ2-5, with unresolved D. With 2 bases removed from V and 5 bases from J, the gap between germline ends came to 10 bases. Germline CDR1 reads SGHRS; CDR2 reads YFSETQ. The CDR3 length is 13 residues. The CDR3 nucleotides read TGCGCCAGCAGCTTCGGCTGGGGTGAGACCCAGTACTTC. Protein sequence: CASSFGWGETQYF.

In its sample, this clonotype was seen many times. V gene TRBV5-1 combines with J gene TRBJ1-1, with 9 bases that match TRBD1. V was pared by 4 bases and J by 5 bases, with 18 bases of the junction left unmatched. This CDR3 region has 18 residues. Germline lookup yields CDR1 SGHRS and CDR2 YFSETQ. The CDR3 DNA follows: TGCGCCAGCAGCCCCTCCGGGACAGGGTATGGGGTTTGGACTGAAGCTTTCTTT. The encoded protein is CASSPSGTGYGVWTEAFF.

This clonotype was detected many times. The gene calls are TRBV29-1 and TRBJ1-2; unclear D gene. Trimming removed 3 bases at V and 2 bases at J, with 7 bases between. From germline, CDR1 is SQVTM and CDR2 ANQGSEA. The CDR3 contains 12 residues. CDR3 region: CSVDGQNYGYTF. In DNA form, the CDR3 reads TGCAGCGTTGATGGGCAGAACTATGGCTACACCTTC.

This clonotype was seen many times. The V gene is TRBV29-1, the J gene TRBJ2-5, with D possibly being TRBD1 (6 bases). This CDR3 contains 14 residues. V lost 7 bases and J lost 5, with 20 bases in between. The V gene's germline CDR1 is SQVTM and CDR2 ANQGSEA. CDR3 protein: CSGRSSPRGETQYF. The CDR3 nucleotides are TGCAGCGGCCGTTCCAGCCCGAGGGGGGAGACCCAGTACTTC.

This clonotype appeared many times. The chain couples TRBV11-2 to TRBJ2-2; TRBD2 aligns across 13 bases. The CDR3 contains 18 residues. CDR1 SGHAT and CDR2 FQNNGV come from the germline V gene. Trimming cost V 4 bases and J 2 bases; bases outside gene matches: 7. The chain's CDR3 is CASSSRLAGGSNTGELFF. CDR3 DNA: TGTGCCAGCAGCTCCCGACTAGCGGGGGGTTCCAACACCGGGGAGCTGTTTTTT.

This clonotype was detected only a few times. The chain has TRBV3-1 and TRBJ1-1; D unresolved. There are 14 residues in the CDR3. Germline CDR1 reads LGHDT; CDR2 reads YNNKEL (reference sequence). V shed 2 bases and J shed 2 bases, with 9 bases lying between them. CDR3 region: CASSQYRGNTEAFF. CDR3 nucleotide sequence: TGTGCCAGCAGCCAATATCGGGGTAACACTGAAGCTTTCTTT.

This clonotype appeared many times. The rearrangement uses TRBV5-1 and TRBJ2-7, with 13 nucleotides matching TRBD2. Trimming removed 4 bases from V and 0 bases from J; junction bases left unmatched: 4. In germline, CDR1 is SGHRS, CDR2 YFSETQ. The CDR3 is 16 amino acids. The CDR3 DNA sequence: TGCGCCAGCAGCCGGGGACTAGCGGGGACCTCCTACGAGCAGTACTTC. Its protein product is CASSRGLAGTSYEQYF.

The V and J genes are TRBV5-1 and TRBJ1-6; D is unclear. The CDR3 covers 15 residues. CDR1 is SGHRS, CDR2 YFSETQ, per germline. Deletions cut 5 bases from V and 6 bases from J, with 15 bases between. The DNA of the CDR3 is TGCGCCAGCAGTACGGCAGGCCTAAGTAATTCACCCCTCCACTTT. Translation: CASSTAGLSNSPLHF.

This clonotype was recorded many times. The V and J genes are TRBV6-1 and TRBJ1-2; D is possibly TRBD1 (6 bases). Trimming took off 4 bases at V and 1 base at J, with 13 bases between the two ends. The germline V gene has CDR1 MNHNS and CDR2 SASEGT. This CDR3 is built from 15 residues. DNA of the CDR3: TGTGCCAGCAGTGGGAGTGGGGGGCGTAACTATGGCTACACCTTC. As protein: CASSGSGGRNYGYTF.

At least ten counts were recorded for this clonotype. The gene calls are TRBV11-2 and TRBJ2-5; possible D gene TRBD1, 5 bases. Trimming removed 5 bases from V and 5 bases from J, with 18 bases in between. In germline, CDR1 is SGHAT, CDR2 FQNNGV. There are 15 residues in the CDR3. The CDR3 region is CASSNFPRVGETQYF. DNA of the CDR3: TGTGCCAGCAGCAATTTCCCCAGGGTTGGGGAGACCCAGTACTTC.

This clonotype was picked up one time. V usage is TRBV15 and J usage is TRBJ1-1, with D perhaps TRBD1 (5 bases). CDR3 length equals 13 residues. V lost 8 bases, J lost 1 base, and 11 bases lay in between. Germline CDR1 is LNHNV and CDR2 is YYDKDF (reference sequence). Here the CDR3 reads CATSDGTNTEAFF. For the CDR3, the DNA is TGTGCCACCTCTGACGGGACGAACACTGAAGCTTTCTTT.

This clonotype was observed many times. The V call is TRBV20-1, the J call TRBJ2-5; 8 positions agree with TRBD2. Trimming took 0 bases from V and 2 from J; bases not matched to a gene: 11. The CDR3 contains 17 residues. The germline V gene has CDR1 DFQATT and CDR2 SNEGSKA (reference sequence). The CDR3 loop reads CSARDPIRGGRQETQYF. CDR3 nucleotides: TGCAGTGCTAGAGATCCCATCCGGGGGGGGAGACAAGAGACCCAGTACTTC.

Many counts were recorded for this clonotype. The chain is built from TRBV4-1 and TRBJ1-1, with D perhaps TRBD1 (5 bases). V shed 1 base and J shed 3 bases, with 12 bases lying between them. This CDR3 comprises 15 residues. Germline-derived CDR1 and CDR2 are MGHRA and YSYEKL. The CDR3 DNA reads as TGCGCCAGCAGCCAAGCTAAGGGGCGGGACACTGAAGCTTTCTTT. It translates to CASSQAKGRDTEAFF.

This clonotype has ten or more counts. CDR3 coding DNA: TGTGCCAGCAGCACAGTGGTCGAGCAGTACTTC. This sequence encodes CASSTVVEQYF. The rearrangement uses TRBV7-2 and TRBJ2-7, with D unresolved. The length of the CDR3 is 11 residues. V lost 5 bases to trimming and J lost 6 bases, with 8 bases between them. CDR1 SGHTA and CDR2 FQGNSA come from the germline V gene.

This clonotype showed up many times. The chain couples TRBV12-3 or TRBV12-4 to TRBJ1-2; D not certain. Deletions cut 3 bases from V and 8 bases from J, with 16 bases between. This CDR3 has 14 amino acids. CDR3 nucleotide sequence: TGTGCCAGCAGTTTGGAGATTCGGGCGGGGGGCTACACCTTC. Protein sequence: CASSLEIRAGGYTF.

J is TRBJ1-2 and V is TRBV5-1, with D perhaps matching TRBD1 (6 bases). With 0 bases removed from V and 3 bases from J, the gap between germline ends came to 12 bases. The CDR3 covers 15 residues. The germline V gene has CDR1 SGHRS and CDR2 YFSETQ. Here the CDR3 DNA reads TGCGCCAGCAGCTTGGAAAACACAGGGTACTATGGCTACACCTTC. Translating it yields CASSLENTGYYGYTF.

This clonotype appeared a few times. This sequence joins TRBV6-2 or TRBV6-3 and TRBJ1-6; the match to TRBD1 covers 9 bases. The CDR3 consists of 14 residues. CDR1 and CDR2 (germline): MNHEY, SVGEGT. V shed 7 bases, J shed 8 bases, and the junction held 6 bases outside the gene matches. The CDR3: CASTWTGVDSPLHF. The CDR3 coding sequence is TGTGCCAGCACCTGGACAGGGGTTGATTCACCCCTCCACTTT.

This clonotype came up many times. The chain carries TRBV24-1 and TRBJ1-5; TRBD1 might be the D (6 bases). V lost 5 bases, J lost 6 bases, and 16 bases lay in between. The CDR3 sequence is 15 residues long. In germline, CDR1 is KGHDR, CDR2 SFDVKD. CDR3 sequence: CATSGAQGFGQPQHF. The CDR3 coding sequence is TGTGCCACCAGTGGGGCTCAGGGGTTCGGTCAGCCCCAGCATTTT.

In its sample, this clonotype was seen many times. V usage is TRBV19 and J usage is TRBJ2-7; 9 bases align to TRBD1. Per the germline V gene, CDR1 is LNHDA and CDR2 is SQIVND (reference sequence). This CDR3 spans 14 amino acids. Trimming at V came to 3 bases and at J to 0 bases, leaving 0 bases not matched to a gene. In DNA, the CDR3 is TGTGCCAGTAGTATGGACAGGGGCTCCTACGAGCAGTACTTC. It translates to CASSMDRGSYEQYF.

This clonotype appeared many times. The chain recombines TRBV2 with TRBJ1-1; TRBD1 is a possible D gene (6 bases). The V and J ends lost 2 bases and 8 bases respectively, with 18 bases between them. There are 15 residues in the CDR3. Looked up from germline, CDR1 is SNHLY and CDR2 is FYNNEI. The CDR3 sequence: CASSEKPRGTGEAFF. CDR3 DNA sequence: TGTGCCAGCAGTGAAAAACCCAGGGGCACGGGGGAAGCTTTCTTT. Based on the CDR3 plus reference TRBV2 and TRBJ1-1, the full variable domain is EPEVTQTPSHQVTQMGQEVILRCVPISNHLYFYWYRQILGQKVEFLVSFYNNEISEKSEIFDDQFSVERPDGSNFTLKIRSTKLEDSAMYFCASSEKPRGTGEAFFGQGTRLTVV.

This clonotype has ten or more counts. CDR3 sequence: CASSLEELMNTEAFF. CDR3 coding DNA: TGTGCCAGCAGCTTAGAAGAACTCATGAACACTGAAGCTTTCTTT. The J gene is TRBJ1-1, the V gene TRBV7-9; D remains ambiguous. The CDR3 extends over 15 amino acids. V was cut by 1 base and J by 0 bases, with 9 bases left in between. Germline values: CDR1 SEHNR, CDR2 FQNEAQ (reference sequence).

This clonotype was found many times. The gene calls are TRBV28 and TRBJ2-7, with D maybe TRBD1 (6 bases). This CDR3 has 13 residues. Germline V gene sequence: CDR1 MDHEN, CDR2 SYDVKM. The ends were cut back, 6 bases at V and 2 bases at J, with 11 bases in the middle. The CDR3 DNA reads as TGTGCCAGCAGCCCTACAGGGACCTACGAGCAGTACTTC. It yields the protein CASSPTGTYEQYF.

This clonotype was recorded many times. The V gene is TRBV20-1, the J gene TRBJ2-7; D not resolved. The germline gives CDR1 DFQATT, CDR2 SNEGSKA (reference sequence). The CDR3 covers 11 residues. V lost 0 bases and J lost 4, with 4 bases in between. In DNA, the CDR3 is TGCAGTGCTAGAGAGGAATACGAGCAGTACTTC. Its translation is CSAREEYEQYF.